This T cell receptor beta chain originates from a study of shared clonotypes between healthy human individuals. CD8 cells classed as naive were CD45RO-negative and positively selected for CCR7, excluding terminally differentiated effector memory CD45RA+ cells. Here immunoSEQ multiplex PCR was the method, and the copy in TCRdb shows in-frame clones only, minus some. Altogether around 600,000 clones are present, roughly 98% being singletons, with the ten largest covering approximately 0.3%. From germline, CDR1 is MNHEY and CDR2 SMNVEV (reference sequence). The CDR3 covers 13 residues. The V segment lost 6 bases and the J segment 6 bases; nucleotides outside the gene matches: 5.

This sequence originates from a man aged 30 to 45 in good health. The sequenced sample was naive CD8+ T cells sorted from blood. The chain couples TRBV27 to TRBJ2-7; 10 bases match TRBD2. Here the CDR3 DNA reads TGTGCCAGCAGCCCTAGCGGGAGAGGCGAGCAGTACTTC. It is translated as CASSPSGRGEQYF.